This TCR beta chain was obtained from a study of blood T cell repertoires in COVID-19. As processed by the authors: Estimation of nucleated cell counts was performed using reference gene primer amplification. Only in-frame clones appear in the TCRdb table, and some are missing; sequencing was by immunoSEQ multiplex PCR. V, J and clone size are taken as reported in that table, and D and trimming were inferred from the DNA itself. This sample has about 200,000 clones, with roughly three quarters found just once. This CDR3 spans 15 amino acids. Germline CDR1 reads SEHNR; CDR2 reads FQNEAQ (reference sequence). The ends lost 4 bases at V and 2 bases at J; junction bases unmatched: 8. One Seattle source followed patients from active infection through their disease course.

The sample consisted of peripheral blood. The source is a woman between 40 and 55 years old with COVID-19, enrolled during active disease. The V gene is TRBV7-9, the J gene TRBJ2-7; TRBD1 matches at 7 bases. The CDR3 coding sequence is TGTGCCAGCAGCTCCCGACAGGGTGGCACCTACGAGCAGTACTTC. Its translation is CASSSRQGGTYEQYF. The entire variable domain, with the rest obtained from reference TRBV7-9 and TRBJ2-7, is as follows: DTGVSQNPRHKITKRGQNVTFRCDPISEHNRLYWYRQTLGQGPEFLTYFQNEAQLEKSRLLSDRFSAERPKGSFSTLEIQRTEQGDSAMYLCASSSRQGGTYEQYFGPGTRLTVT.